These T cell receptor beta chains were read from a single sample in a study of technical replicates of blood from a handful of donors. Measured with immunoSEQ multiplex PCR; TCRdb has only the in-frame clones, and not every one. The sample includes fewer than 85,000 clones, approximately 97% seen only once; the top ten take about 0.31%. The sequenced sample was T cells isolated from PBMCs. The receptors shown here come from a human donor in good health. CDR3s include the opening cysteine and the closing phenylalanine or tryptophan. The D gene is left open where the match is weak. Some rows mark clone size as missing; the rest say once, few, many or name a class of expanded clone.

TRBJ1-2 NA TRBV9 once TGTGCCAGCAGCGTAGACAGGGACCCCTATGGCTACACCTTC CASSVDRDPYGYTF
TRBJ2-1 NA TRBV4-2 once TGTGCCAGCAGCCAAGCCCTTACAGACTCCTACAATGAGCAGTTCTTC CASSQALTDSYNEQFF
TRBJ1-2 TRBD1 TRBV2 NA TGTGCCAGCAGTCTCATCGGACAGGGGGCAGGCGGCTACACCTTC CASSLIGQGAGGYTF
TRBJ1-2 NA TRBV30 NA TGTGCCTGGAGTGGGGGCAGTGGCTACACCTTC CAWSGGSGYTF
TRBJ2-5 NA TRBV2 NA TGTGCCAGCCGGGACATTGACGGAACAGAAGAGACCCAGTACTTC CASRDIDGTEETQYF
TRBJ2-4 TRBD1 TRBV30 NA TGTGCCTGGGCTTCGGCAGGGGGCATTCAGTACTTC CAWASAGGIQYF
TRBJ2-6 TRBD1 TRBV29-1 NA TGCAGCGTTTATTGGGACAGCCTCTCTGGGGCCAACGTCCTGACTTTC CSVYWDSLSGANVLTF
TRBJ2-7 TRBD1 TRBV29-1 NA TGCAGCGTTGAGACGGGACAGGATCGATACGAGCAGTACTTC CSVETGQDRYEQYF
TRBJ2-3 NA TRBV7-9 NA TGTGCCAGCAGCCAACTCCACACGGGCGGGAGCACAGATACGCAGTATTTT CASSQLHTGGSTDTQYF
TRBJ1-1 NA TRBV14 NA TGTGCCAGCAGCCAAGCTCACACAGAAGCTTTCTTT CASSQAHTEAFF
TRBJ2-7 TRBD2 TRBV30 NA TGTGCCTGGAGACCCGGGACTAGAGCCTACGAGCAGTACTTC CAWRPGTRAYEQYF